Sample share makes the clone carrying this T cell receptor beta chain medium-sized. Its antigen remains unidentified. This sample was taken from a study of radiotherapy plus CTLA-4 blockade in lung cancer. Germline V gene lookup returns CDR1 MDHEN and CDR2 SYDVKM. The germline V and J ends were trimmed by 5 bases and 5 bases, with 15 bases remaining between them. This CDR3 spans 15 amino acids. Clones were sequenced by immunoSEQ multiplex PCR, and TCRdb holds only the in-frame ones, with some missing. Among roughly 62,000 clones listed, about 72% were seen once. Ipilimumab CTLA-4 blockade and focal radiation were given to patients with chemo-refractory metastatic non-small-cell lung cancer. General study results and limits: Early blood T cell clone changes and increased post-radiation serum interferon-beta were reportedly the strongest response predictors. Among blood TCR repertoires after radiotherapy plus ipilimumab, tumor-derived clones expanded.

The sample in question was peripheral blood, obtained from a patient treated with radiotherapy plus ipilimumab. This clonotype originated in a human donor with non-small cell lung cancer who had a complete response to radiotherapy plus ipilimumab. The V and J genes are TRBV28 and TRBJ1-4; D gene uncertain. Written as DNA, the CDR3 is TGTGCCAGCAGTCCCGTTGACATGTTAAATGAAAAACTGTTTTTT. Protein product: CASSPVDMLNEKLFF.